The 5 T cell receptor beta chains reported below all come from one sample, sequenced in a study of cytomegalovirus exposure and HLA in healthy donors. Amplification used 60 Vbeta primers and 13 Jbeta primers. Measured with immunoSEQ multiplex PCR; TCRdb has only the in-frame clones, and not every one. The data contain 150,000 to 200,000 clones, just under 80% of them singletons. The sequenced material came from PBMCs. These receptors all come from a young man in good health and CMV-seropositive.

V and J are TRBV5-1 and TRBJ2-7; the match to TRBD1 covers 7 bases. Germline-derived CDR1 and CDR2 are SGHRS and YFSETQ. The CDR3 extends over 14 amino acids. V shed 4 bases and J 0 bases; nucleotides not matched to a gene: 4. The CDR3 DNA sequence: TGCGCCAGCAGCCCCAGACAGGGCTCCTACGAGCAGTACTTC. Protein: CASSPRQGSYEQYF.

The rearrangement joins TRBV28 to TRBJ2-7; the D gene is possibly TRBD1 (7 bases). This CDR3 is built from 14 residues. V gave up 3 bases and J gave up 3 bases, with 12 bases separating them. Germline assignment: CDR1 MDHEN and CDR2 SYDVKM. As DNA, the CDR3 is TGTGCCAGCAGTTTCAGGGGGGCGCGCTACGAGCAGTACTTC. Protein sequence: CASSFRGARYEQYF. The whole variable domain, remainder taken from reference TRBV28 and TRBJ2-7, is DVKVTQSSRYLVKRTGEKVFLECVQDMDHENMFWYRQDPGLGLRLIYFSYDVKMKEKGDIPEGYSVSREKKERFSLILESASTNQTSMYLCASSFRGARYEQYFGPGTRLTVT.

The V and J genes are TRBV5-1 and TRBJ2-2; D ambiguous. Looked up from germline, CDR1 is SGHRS and CDR2 is YFSETQ. V shed 1 base and J shed 4 bases, with 8 bases lying between them. This CDR3 is built from 14 residues. This CDR3 reads CASSLLQSTGELFF. The CDR3 bases are TGCGCCAGCAGCTTGTTACAGAGCACCGGGGAGCTGTTTTTT.

The chain combines TRBV11-1 with TRBJ1-2; the match to TRBD1 covers 7 bases. Trimming at V came to 5 bases and at J to 6 bases, leaving 3 bases not matched to a gene. The CDR3 loop spans 12 amino acids. Per germline, CDR1 SGHAT and CDR2 FQDESV (reference sequence). The CDR3 is CASSRQGNGYTF. CDR3 nucleotides: TGTGCCAGCAGCCGACAGGGAAATGGCTACACCTTC.

This sequence joins TRBV9 and TRBJ1-1, with 7 bases matching TRBD1. Germline loops: CDR1 SGDLS, CDR2 YYNGEE. The CDR3 runs to 13 residues. J lost 7 bases, V lost 3 bases, and 6 bases had no gene match. The CDR3: CASSAGQPVEAFF. CDR3 coding DNA: TGTGCCAGCAGCGCGGGACAGCCAGTTGAAGCTTTCTTT.